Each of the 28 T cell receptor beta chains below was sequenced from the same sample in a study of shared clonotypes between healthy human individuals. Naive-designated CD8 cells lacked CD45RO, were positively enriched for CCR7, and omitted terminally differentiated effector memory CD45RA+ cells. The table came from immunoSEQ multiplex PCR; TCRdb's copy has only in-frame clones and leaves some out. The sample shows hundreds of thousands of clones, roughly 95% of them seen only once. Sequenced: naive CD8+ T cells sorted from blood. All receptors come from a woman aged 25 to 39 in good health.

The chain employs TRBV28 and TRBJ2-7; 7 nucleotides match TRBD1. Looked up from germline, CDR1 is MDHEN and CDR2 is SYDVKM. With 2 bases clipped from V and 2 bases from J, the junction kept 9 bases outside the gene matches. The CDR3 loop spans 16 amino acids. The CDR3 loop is CASSLPYGTAAYEQYF. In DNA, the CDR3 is TGTGCCAGCAGTTTACCATATGGGACAGCCGCCTACGAGCAGTACTTC.

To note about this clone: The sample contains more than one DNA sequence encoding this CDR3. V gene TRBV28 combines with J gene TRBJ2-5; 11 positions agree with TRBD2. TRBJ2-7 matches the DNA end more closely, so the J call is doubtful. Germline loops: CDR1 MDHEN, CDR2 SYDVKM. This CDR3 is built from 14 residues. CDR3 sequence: CASSLGLADYEQYF. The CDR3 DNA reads TGTGCCAGCAGTTTGGGACTAGCGGACTACGAGCAGTACTTC.

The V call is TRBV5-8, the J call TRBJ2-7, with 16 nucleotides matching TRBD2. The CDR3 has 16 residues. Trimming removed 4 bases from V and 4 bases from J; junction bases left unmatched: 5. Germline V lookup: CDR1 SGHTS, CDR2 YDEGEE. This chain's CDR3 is CASSRGTSGRGYEQYF. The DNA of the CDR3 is TGTGCCAGCAGCCGCGGGACTAGCGGGAGGGGTTACGAGCAGTACTTC.

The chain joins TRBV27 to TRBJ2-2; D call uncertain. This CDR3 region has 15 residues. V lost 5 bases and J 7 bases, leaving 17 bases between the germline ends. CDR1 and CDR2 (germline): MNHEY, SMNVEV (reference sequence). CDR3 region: CASSETLGSGGELFF. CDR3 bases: TGTGCCAGCAGTGAGACTCTCGGGTCCGGCGGGGAGCTGTTTTTT.

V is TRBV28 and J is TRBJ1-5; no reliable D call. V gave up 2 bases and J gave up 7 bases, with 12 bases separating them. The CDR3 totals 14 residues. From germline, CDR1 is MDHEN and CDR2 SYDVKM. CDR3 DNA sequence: TGTGCCAGCAGTTTAAACTGGGATCGACAGCCCCAGCATTTT. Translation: CASSLNWDRQPQHF. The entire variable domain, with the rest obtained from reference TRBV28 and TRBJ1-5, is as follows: DVKVTQSSRYLVKRTGEKVFLECVQDMDHENMFWYRQDPGLGLRLIYFSYDVKMKEKGDIPEGYSVSREKKERFSLILESASTNQTSMYLCASSLNWDRQPQHFGDGTRLSIL.

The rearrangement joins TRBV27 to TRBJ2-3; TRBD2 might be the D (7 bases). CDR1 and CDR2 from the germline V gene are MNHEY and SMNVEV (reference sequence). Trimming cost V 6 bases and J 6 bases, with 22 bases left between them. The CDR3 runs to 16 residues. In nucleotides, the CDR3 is TGTGCCAGCAGCCATGGAATCCTCGGGGGGCTCGATACGCAGTATTTT. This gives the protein CASSHGILGGLDTQYF.

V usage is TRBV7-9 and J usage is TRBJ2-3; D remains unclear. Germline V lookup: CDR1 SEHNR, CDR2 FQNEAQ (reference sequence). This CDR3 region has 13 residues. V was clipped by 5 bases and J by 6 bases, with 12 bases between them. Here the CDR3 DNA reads TGTGCCAGCAGCCCGACTCTCCTGGATACGCAGTATTTT. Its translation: CASSPTLLDTQYF.

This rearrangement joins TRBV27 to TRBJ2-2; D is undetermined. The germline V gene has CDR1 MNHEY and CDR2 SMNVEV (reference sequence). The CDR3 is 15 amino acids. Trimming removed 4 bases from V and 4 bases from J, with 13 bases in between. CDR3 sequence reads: CASSYGTLPTGELFF. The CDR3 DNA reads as TGTGCCAGCAGTTACGGAACACTACCCACCGGGGAGCTGTTTTTT.

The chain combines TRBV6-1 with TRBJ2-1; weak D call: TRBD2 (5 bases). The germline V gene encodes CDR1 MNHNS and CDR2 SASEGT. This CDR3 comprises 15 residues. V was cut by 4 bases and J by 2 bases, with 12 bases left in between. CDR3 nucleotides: TGTGCCAGCAGTGCCGAGGGAGCGGCCTACAATGAGCAGTTCTTC. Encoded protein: CASSAEGAAYNEQFF.

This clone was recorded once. The CDR3 DNA follows: TGTGCCTGGGCCGGGGTTTACGGCACTGAAGCTTTCTTT. Its protein product is CAWAGVYGTEAFF. The chain recombines TRBV30 with TRBJ1-1; D ambiguous. Between the trimmed V and J ends, which lost 5 bases and 4 bases, there was a span of 14 bases. The CDR3 spans 13 residues. Per germline, CDR1 GTSNPN and CDR2 SVGIG (reference sequence).

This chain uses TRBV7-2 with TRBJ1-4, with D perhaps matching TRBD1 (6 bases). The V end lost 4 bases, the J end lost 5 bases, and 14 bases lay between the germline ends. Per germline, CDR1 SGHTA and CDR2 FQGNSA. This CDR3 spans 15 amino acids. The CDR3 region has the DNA TGTGCCAGCAGCTCCTGGACAGACTACAATGAAAAACTGTTTTTT. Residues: CASSSWTDYNEKLFF.

The CDR3 region is CASSVGLAEFSYEQYF. In DNA, the CDR3 is TGTGCCAGCAGCGTAGGTCTAGCGGAATTCTCCTACGAGCAGTACTTC. The chain couples TRBV9 to TRBJ2-7, with TRBD2 matching over 7 bases. CDR3 length: 16 residues. Per germline, CDR1 SGDLS and CDR2 YYNGEE. V trimming: 0 bases; J trimming: 0 bases; junction bases outside the gene matches: 6.

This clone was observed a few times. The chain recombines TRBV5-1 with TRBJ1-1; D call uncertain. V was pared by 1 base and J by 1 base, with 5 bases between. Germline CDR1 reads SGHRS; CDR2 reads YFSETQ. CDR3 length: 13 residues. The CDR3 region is CASSLTGNTEAFF. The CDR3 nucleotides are TGCGCCAGCAGCTTGACGGGGAACACTGAAGCTTTCTTT.

The CDR3 region is CASIHSRQGPYEQYF. The DNA for the CDR3 is TGTGCCAGCATCCACTCCCGGCAGGGGCCCTACGAGCAGTACTTC. This chain connects TRBV6-1 to TRBJ2-7; D might be TRBD1 (6 bases). The CDR3 runs 15 residues. Trimming removed 7 bases from V and 2 bases from J, with 18 bases in between. Germline CDR1 MNHNS, CDR2 SASEGT.

CDR3 region: CATSRETGYGYTF. In DNA, the CDR3 is TGTGCCACCAGCAGAGAGACAGGCTATGGCTACACCTTC. The J gene is TRBJ1-2, the V gene TRBV15; D is perhaps TRBD1 (6 bases). The CDR3 extends over 13 amino acids. The V gene's germline CDR1 is LNHNV and CDR2 YYDKDF (reference sequence). The V end lost 0 bases, the J end lost 4 bases, and 6 bases lay between the germline ends.

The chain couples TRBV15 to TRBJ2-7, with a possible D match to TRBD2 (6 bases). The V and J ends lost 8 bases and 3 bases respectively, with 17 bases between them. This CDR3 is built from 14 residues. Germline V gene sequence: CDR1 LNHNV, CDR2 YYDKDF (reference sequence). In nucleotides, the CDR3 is TGTGCCACCGCAGAAGTTGGGGGGAGCTACGAGCAGTACTTC. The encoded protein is CATAEVGGSYEQYF.

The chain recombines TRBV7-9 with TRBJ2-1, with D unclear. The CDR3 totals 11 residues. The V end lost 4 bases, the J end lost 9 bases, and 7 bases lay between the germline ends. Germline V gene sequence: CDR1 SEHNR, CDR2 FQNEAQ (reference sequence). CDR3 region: CASSSDSEQFF. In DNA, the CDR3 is TGTGCCAGCAGCTCGGATAGTGAGCAGTTCTTC.

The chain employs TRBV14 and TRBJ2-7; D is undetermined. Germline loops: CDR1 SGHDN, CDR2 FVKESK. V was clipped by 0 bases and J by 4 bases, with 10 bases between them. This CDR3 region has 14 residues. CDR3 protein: CASSQEGFEYEQYF. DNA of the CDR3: TGTGCCAGCAGCCAAGAAGGGTTCGAATACGAGCAGTACTTC.

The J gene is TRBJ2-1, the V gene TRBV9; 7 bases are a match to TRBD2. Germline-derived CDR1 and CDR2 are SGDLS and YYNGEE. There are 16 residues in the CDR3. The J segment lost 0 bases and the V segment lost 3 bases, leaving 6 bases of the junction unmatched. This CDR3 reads CASSAAGTTSYNEQFF. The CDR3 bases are TGTGCCAGCAGCGCCGCCGGGACTACCTCCTACAATGAGCAGTTCTTC.

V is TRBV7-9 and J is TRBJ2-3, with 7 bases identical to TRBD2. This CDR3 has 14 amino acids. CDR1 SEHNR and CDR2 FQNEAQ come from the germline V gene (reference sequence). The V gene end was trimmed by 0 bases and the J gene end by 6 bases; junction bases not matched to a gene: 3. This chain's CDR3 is CASSLAPGRDTQYF. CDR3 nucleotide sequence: TGTGCCAGCAGCTTAGCGCCCGGGAGGGATACGCAGTATTTT.

For the CDR3, the DNA is TGTGCCAGCAGTTGGGCGGGGGTCAGCTCCTACGAGCAGTACTTC. Its translation: CASSWAGVSSYEQYF. The V gene is TRBV27, the J gene TRBJ2-7, with 7 bases fitting TRBD2. The V and J ends lost 4 bases and 0 bases, in that order; junction bases with no gene match: 6. The CDR3 is made up of 15 amino acids. The germline CDR1 and CDR2 sequences are MNHEY and SMNVEV (reference sequence).

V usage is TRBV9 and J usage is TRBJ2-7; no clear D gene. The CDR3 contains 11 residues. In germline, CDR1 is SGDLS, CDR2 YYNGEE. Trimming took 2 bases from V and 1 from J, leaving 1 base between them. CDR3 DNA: TGTGCCAGCAGCGTTTCCTACGAGCAGTACTTC. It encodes CASSVSYEQYF. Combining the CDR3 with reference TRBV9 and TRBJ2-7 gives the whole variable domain DSGVTQTPKHLITATGQRVTLRCSPRSGDLSVYWYQQSLDQGLQFLIQYYNGEERAKGNILERFSAQQFPDLHSELNLSSLELGDSALYFCASSVSYEQYFGPGTRLTVT.

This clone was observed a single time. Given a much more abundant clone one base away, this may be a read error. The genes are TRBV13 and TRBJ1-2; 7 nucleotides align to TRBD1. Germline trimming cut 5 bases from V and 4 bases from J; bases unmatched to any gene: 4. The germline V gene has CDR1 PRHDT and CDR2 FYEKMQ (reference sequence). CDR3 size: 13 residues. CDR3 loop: CASSAGTAYGYTF. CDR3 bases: TGTGCCAGCAGCGCCGGGACAGCCTATGGCTACACCTTC.

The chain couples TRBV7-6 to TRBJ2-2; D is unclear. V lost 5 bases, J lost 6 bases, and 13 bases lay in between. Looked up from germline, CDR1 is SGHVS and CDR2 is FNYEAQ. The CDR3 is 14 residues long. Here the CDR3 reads CASSLFDGAGELFF. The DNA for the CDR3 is TGTGCCAGCAGCCTATTTGATGGGGCCGGGGAGCTGTTTTTT.

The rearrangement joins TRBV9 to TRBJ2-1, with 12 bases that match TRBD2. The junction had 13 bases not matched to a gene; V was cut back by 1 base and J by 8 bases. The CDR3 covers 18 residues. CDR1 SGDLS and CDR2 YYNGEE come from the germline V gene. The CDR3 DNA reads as TGTGCCAGCAGCGTAAGTATAAGACTAGCGGGAGTTCCCTATGAGCAGTTCTTC. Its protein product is CASSVSIRLAGVPYEQFF. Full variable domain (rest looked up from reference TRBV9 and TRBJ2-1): DSGVTQTPKHLITATGQRVTLRCSPRSGDLSVYWYQQSLDQGLQFLIQYYNGEERAKGNILERFSAQQFPDLHSELNLSSLELGDSALYFCASSVSIRLAGVPYEQFFGPGTRLTVL.

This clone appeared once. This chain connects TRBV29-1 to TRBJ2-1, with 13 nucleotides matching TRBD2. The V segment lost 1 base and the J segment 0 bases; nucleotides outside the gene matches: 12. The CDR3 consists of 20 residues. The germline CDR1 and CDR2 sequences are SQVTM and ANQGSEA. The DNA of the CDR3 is TGCAGCGTTGAAGGAACTAGCGGGAGGGGGAAACCTAGCTCCTACAATGAGCAGTTCTTC. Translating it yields CSVEGTSGRGKPSSYNEQFF.

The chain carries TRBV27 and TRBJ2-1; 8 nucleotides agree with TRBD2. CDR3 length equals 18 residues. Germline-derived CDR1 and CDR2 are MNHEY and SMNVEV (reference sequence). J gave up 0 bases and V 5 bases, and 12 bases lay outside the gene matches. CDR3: CASSRGRTSLSSYNEQFF. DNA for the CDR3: TGTGCCAGCAGTCGAGGCAGGACTAGCCTCAGCTCCTACAATGAGCAGTTCTTC.

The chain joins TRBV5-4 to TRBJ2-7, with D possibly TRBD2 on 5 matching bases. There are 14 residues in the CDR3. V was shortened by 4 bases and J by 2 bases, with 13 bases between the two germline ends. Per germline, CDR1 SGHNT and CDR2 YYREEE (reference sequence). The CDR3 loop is CASSPADTPYEQYF. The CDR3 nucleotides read TGTGCCAGCAGCCCAGCGGATACTCCCTACGAGCAGTACTTC.